This T cell receptor beta chain was captured by sequencing in a study of T cells in Graves' hyperthyroidism and ophthalmopathy. Study observations and caveats: Blood also showed most of the thyroid clonotypes that were expanded above 0.001.

In this sample, this clonotype turned up a few times. As yet, its antigen is unknown. Trimming took 4 bases from V and 5 from J, leaving 13 bases between them. The length of the CDR3 is 14 residues. TCR beta CDR3 regions were amplified from RNA. HTBI primers were the set used in a first-round RT-PCR of the TCR CDR3. TCRdb fed the multiplex PCR reads into MiXCR, producing one record per CDR3 protein. Among about 700,000 distinct CDR3 sequences listed, around 15% were seen once. Hyperthyroidism had been newly diagnosed in patients aged 18 to 65, and its duration was under 2 months. Sequencing was carried out using blood. The TCR originated in a woman younger than 30 with Graves' hyperthyroidism. The chain links TRBV12-3 or TRBV12-4 to TRBJ2-3; TRBD1 or TRBD2 may be the D gene (7 bases each). The CDR3 DNA sequence: TGTGCCAGCAGTTACAGGGGAGGGGGAGATACGCAGTATTTT. It is translated as CASSYRGGGDTQYF.